Shown below are 20 T cell receptor beta chains from a single sample sequenced in a study of cytomegalovirus exposure and HLA in healthy donors. The PCR had 60 Vbeta and 13 Jbeta primers. Profiling relied on immunoSEQ multiplex PCR, and the TCRdb table lists in-frame clones only, not all of them. This sample carries 200,000 to 300,000 clones, roughly 84% of them seen once, and the ten largest clones take 0.2% to 0.25%. The sequenced sample consisted of PBMCs. These TCRs come from a girl aged 2 to 10 in good health and CMV-seronegative.

The chain recombines TRBV2 with TRBJ2-1, with TRBD2 matching 16 bases. The CDR3 length is 16 residues. Germline CDR1 SNHLY, CDR2 FYNNEI. V gave up 6 bases and J gave up 6 bases; unmatched junction bases: 5. Here the CDR3 DNA reads TGTGCCAGCAGCCCCGGGACTAGCGGGGGGGTCAATGAGCAGTTCTTC. Protein: CASSPGTSGGVNEQFF.

The chain couples TRBV5-1 to TRBJ2-7; 8 bases match TRBD1. Trimming cost V 0 bases and J 0 bases; bases outside gene matches: 11. The germline gives CDR1 SGHRS, CDR2 YFSETQ. This CDR3 comprises 18 residues. CDR3 bases: TGCGCCAGCAGCTTGGGACCGGGACAGGTCGTACTCTCCTACGAGCAGTACTTC. This translates into CASSLGPGQVVLSYEQYF.

This clone was found once. The V and J genes are TRBV7-3 and TRBJ2-1; TRBD2 might be the D (6 bases). Germline V CDR1 and CDR2: SGHTA, FQGTGA. The CDR3 covers 15 residues. V was pared by 5 bases and J by 3 bases, with 14 bases between. CDR3 amino acids: CASSPLAALYNEQFF. As DNA, the CDR3 is TGTGCCAGCAGCCCATTAGCGGCACTCTACAATGAGCAGTTCTTC. The entire variable domain, with the rest obtained from reference TRBV7-3 and TRBJ2-1, is as follows: GAGVSQTPSNKVTEKGKYVELRCDPISGHTALYWYRQSLGQGPEFLIYFQGTGAADDSGLPNDRFFAVRPEGSVSTLKIQRTERGDSAVYLCASSPLAALYNEQFFGPGTRLTVL.

This chain uses TRBV5-1 with TRBJ2-1, with TRBD2 matching over 10 bases. Germline-derived CDR1 and CDR2 are SGHRS and YFSETQ. The CDR3 totals 15 residues. Losses at the gene ends were 3 bases for V and 7 bases for J; bases not matched to a gene: 7. CDR3 region: CASSSSPSGRNEQFF. CDR3 sequence (DNA): TGCGCCAGCAGCTCCTCCCCTAGCGGGAGAAATGAGCAGTTCTTC.

The J gene is TRBJ2-1, the V gene TRBV7-9; TRBD2 is a possible D gene (6 bases). V was cut by 1 base and J by 6 bases, with 16 bases left in between. The CDR3 length is 16 residues. Per the germline V gene, CDR1 is SEHNR and CDR2 is FQNEAQ (reference sequence). CDR3 nucleotides: TGTGCCAGCAGCTTAGACCTAGCGAGGCTCGGCAATGAGCAGTTCTTC. As protein: CASSLDLARLGNEQFF. Filled out from reference TRBV7-9 and TRBJ2-1, the complete variable domain reads DTGVSQNPRHKITKRGQNVTFRCDPISEHNRLYWYRQTLGQGPEFLTYFQNEAQLEKSRLLSDRFSAERPKGSFSTLEIQRTEQGDSAMYLCASSLDLARLGNEQFFGPGTRLTVL.

The chain has TRBV19 and TRBJ1-3; a weak D match, TRBD1 (5 bases). Trimming left V 6 bases short and J 0 bases short, with 9 bases between. Germline CDR1 is LNHDA and CDR2 is SQIVND (reference sequence). This CDR3 region has 14 residues. CDR3 coding DNA: TGTGCCAGTAGCCTCGGGGGCTCTGGAAACACCATATATTTT. It is translated as CASSLGGSGNTIYF.

V gene TRBV7-9 combines with J gene TRBJ1-3; 9 positions agree with TRBD1. Germline CDR1 is SEHNR and CDR2 is FQNEAQ (reference sequence). Germline trimming cut 5 bases from V and 3 bases from J; bases unmatched to any gene: 8. CDR3 length: 16 residues. CDR3 residues: CASSPGTGHRGNTIYF. Written as DNA, the CDR3 is TGTGCCAGCAGCCCCGGGACAGGGCATCGTGGAAACACCATATATTTT.

Only one count was recorded for this clone. V and J are TRBV30 and TRBJ1-2, with 12 bases identical to TRBD1. The germline CDR1 and CDR2 sequences are GTSNPN and SVGIG (reference sequence). The CDR3 runs 14 residues. With V trimmed by 4 bases and J by 6 bases, 6 bases remained unmatched. CDR3 protein: CAWIPGQGANGYTF. CDR3 nucleotide sequence: TGTGCCTGGATTCCGGGACAGGGGGCGAATGGCTACACCTTC.

The genes are TRBV11-2 and TRBJ2-1; 8 nucleotides match TRBD1. Germline V gene lookup returns CDR1 SGHAT and CDR2 FQNNGV. Trimming at V came to 5 bases and at J to 4 bases, leaving 4 bases not matched to a gene. There are 14 residues in the CDR3. The CDR3 reads CASSLQGGYNEQFF. The DNA for the CDR3 is TGTGCCAGCAGCCTACAGGGGGGATACAATGAGCAGTTCTTC.

This clone was seen just once. CDR3 amino acids: CASSVRGRDWGNYGYTF. The CDR3 DNA sequence: TGTGCCAGCAGTGTGAGGGGCAGGGACTGGGGTAACTATGGCTACACCTTC. The V gene is TRBV6-1, the J gene TRBJ1-2; TRBD1 might be the D (5 bases). The V and J ends lost 4 bases and 1 base respectively, with 19 bases between them. CDR1 MNHNS and CDR2 SASEGT come from the germline V gene. This CDR3 has 17 amino acids.

The rearrangement uses TRBV9 and TRBJ2-2; 10 bases map to TRBD2. The CDR3 has 16 amino acids. The V and J ends lost 4 bases and 1 base, in that order; junction bases with no gene match: 4. Germline values: CDR1 SGDLS, CDR2 YYNGEE. The CDR3 DNA reads TGTGCCAGCAGCCCGAGACTAGCGGGGAACACCGGGGAGCTGTTTTTT. Amino acids: CASSPRLAGNTGELFF.

This chain connects TRBV29-1 to TRBJ2-7; TRBD2 matches 11 bases. Germline values: CDR1 SQVTM, CDR2 ANQGSEA. Losses at the gene ends were 8 bases for V and 4 bases for J; bases not matched to a gene: 4. This CDR3 region has 12 residues. Here the CDR3 reads CSMLAGGYEQYF. The CDR3 bases are TGCAGCATGCTAGCGGGAGGATACGAGCAGTACTTC.

This rearrangement joins TRBV5-1 to TRBJ2-7, with 11 bases fitting TRBD2. The germline gives CDR1 SGHRS, CDR2 YFSETQ. This CDR3 has 16 residues. The J segment lost 6 bases and the V segment lost 3 bases, leaving 11 bases of the junction unmatched. CDR3 sequence reads: CASSSHELAGVIEQYF. CDR3 nucleotide sequence: TGCGCCAGCAGCTCACACGAACTAGCGGGGGTCATCGAGCAGTACTTC.

This clone was observed once. This chain connects TRBV5-4 to TRBJ2-6; D might be TRBD1 (5 bases). The V end was cut by 4 bases, the J end by 2 bases, with 13 bases between. Germline lookup yields CDR1 SGHNT and CDR2 YYREEE (reference sequence). The CDR3 is 16 residues long. The CDR3 nucleotides read TGTGCCAGCAGCAAGCAGGGTTCTCCTGGGGCCAACGTCCTGACTTTC. This codes for CASSKQGSPGANVLTF.

This clone was picked up a small number of times. The chain carries TRBV5-6 and TRBJ1-1, with 7 bases lining up with TRBD1. In germline, CDR1 is SGHDT, CDR2 YYEEEE. J gave up 6 bases and V 2 bases, and 7 bases lay outside the gene matches. CDR3 length: 14 residues. The CDR3 region is CASSFAGRGAEAFF. The CDR3 DNA reads as TGTGCCAGCAGCTTTGCAGGCAGGGGGGCTGAAGCTTTCTTT.

This clone has only a few counts. The rearrangement links TRBV5-1 to TRBJ2-3, with 10 bases matching TRBD2. Germline V gene lookup returns CDR1 SGHRS and CDR2 YFSETQ. CDR3 length: 16 residues. The V and J ends lost 5 bases and 2 bases, in that order; junction bases with no gene match: 8. The DNA for the CDR3 is TGCGCCAGCAGGAGAATAGCGGGGGGCCCCACAGATACGCAGTATTTT. It specifies CASRRIAGGPTDTQYF.

The V gene is TRBV28, the J gene TRBJ2-1; a possible D gene is TRBD1 (6 bases). Per germline, CDR1 MDHEN and CDR2 SYDVKM. The CDR3 consists of 16 residues. Trimming removed 4 bases at V and 1 base at J, with 14 bases between. CDR3 residues: CASSSLFRGSYNEQFF. The DNA for the CDR3 is TGTGCCAGCAGTTCGCTCTTCAGGGGATCCTACAATGAGCAGTTCTTC.

This clone was detected only a few times. J is TRBJ2-7 and V is TRBV10-3; 10 nucleotides align to TRBD2. CDR3 length: 15 residues. V was clipped by 3 bases and J by 4 bases; unmatched bases: 6. Looked up from germline, CDR1 is ENHRY and CDR2 is SYGVKD. The CDR3 bases are TGTGCCATCAGTGACCCGGGTAGCGGGGGGTACGAGCAGTACTTC. Protein: CAISDPGSGGYEQYF.

This rearrangement joins TRBV7-9 to TRBJ1-4; 8 bases match TRBD1. Germline V lookup: CDR1 SEHNR, CDR2 FQNEAQ (reference sequence). The CDR3 loop spans 15 amino acids. With 5 bases clipped from V and 8 bases from J, the junction kept 10 bases outside the gene matches. The CDR3 sequence: CASSRQTGVEEKLFF. CDR3 sequence (DNA): TGTGCCAGCAGCCGTCAGACAGGGGTTGAAGAAAAACTGTTTTTT. The variable domain in full, completed from reference TRBV7-9 and TRBJ1-4, reads DTGVSQNPRHKITKRGQNVTFRCDPISEHNRLYWYRQTLGQGPEFLTYFQNEAQLEKSRLLSDRFSAERPKGSFSTLEIQRTEQGDSAMYLCASSRQTGVEEKLFFGSGTQLSVL.

The chain links TRBV6-6 to TRBJ1-2; TRBD1 might be the D (6 bases). The CDR3 consists of 13 residues. Germline lookup yields CDR1 MNHNY and CDR2 SVGAGI (reference sequence). V was cut by 6 bases and J by 2 bases, with 10 bases left in between. The CDR3 DNA follows: TGTGCCAGCAGATCCGACAGGAACTATGGCTACACCTTC. As protein: CASRSDRNYGYTF.